What follows are 27 T cell receptor beta chains derived from one specimen sequenced in a study of early T cells in non-severe SARS-CoV-2 infection. TCRdb reprocessed the 5' RACE reads with MiXCR, giving one entry per CDR3 protein. In the table there are around 77,000 distinct CDR3 sequences, around 10% of which are singletons. Here the sequenced sample was whole blood, taken at baseline. The receptor source for this set is an adult who was a healthcare worker with PCR-confirmed SARS-CoV-2 infection or an uninfected control (not recorded which).

The chain carries TRBV9 and TRBJ1-1; no clear D gene. This CDR3 spans 12 amino acids. V was cut by 4 bases and J by 3 bases, with 7 bases left in between. CDR1 is SGDLS, CDR2 YYNGEE, per germline. The CDR3 region is CASSPTDTEAFF. For the CDR3, the DNA is TGTGCCAGCAGCCCAACGGACACTGAAGCTTTCTTT.

This clonotype has more than one count but fewer than ten. V gene TRBV11-2 combines with J gene TRBJ2-3; D not resolved. CDR3 length equals 16 residues. The V end was cut by 3 bases, the J end by 0 bases, with 13 bases between. Germline CDR1 reads SGHAT; CDR2 reads FQNNGV. CDR3 residues: CASSFGRTSSTDTQYF. CDR3 nucleotides: TGTGCCAGCAGCTTCGGGCGGACCTCTAGCACAGATACGCAGTATTTT.

Many counts were recorded for this clonotype. The chain recombines TRBV7-3 with TRBJ2-3; D possibly matches TRBD1 or TRBD2 (5 bases each). Germline V gene data show CDR1 as SGHTA and CDR2 as FQGTGA. The CDR3 is 18 residues long. Deletions cut 2 bases from V and 2 bases from J, with 20 bases between. CDR3: CASSLRGGSLYLTDTQYF. Written as DNA, the CDR3 is TGTGCCAGCAGCTTACGGGGCGGTTCACTTTATCTCACAGATACGCAGTATTTT.

This clonotype was found many times. This chain connects TRBV19 to TRBJ2-1; 11 bases agree with TRBD1. This CDR3 spans 14 amino acids. V trimming: 10 bases; J trimming: 5 bases; junction bases outside the gene matches: 7. Germline V gene lookup returns CDR1 LNHDA and CDR2 SQIVND (reference sequence). The CDR3 nucleotides are TGTGCCACGCAGGGACAGGGGGTCCACAATGAGCAGTTCTTC. Amino acid sequence: CATQGQGVHNEQFF.

This clonotype was seen only a few times. The chain is built from TRBV12-3 or TRBV12-4 and TRBJ2-5; D remains unclear. V lost 6 bases and J 7 bases, leaving 12 bases between the germline ends. The CDR3 length is 12 residues. The CDR3 sequence is CASSPRALTQYF. CDR3 DNA sequence: TGTGCCAGCAGCCCCCGAGCCCTGACCCAGTACTTC.

This clonotype was seen a handful of times. The chain couples TRBV4-3 to TRBJ2-7, with D perhaps given as TRBD1 or TRBD2 (5 bases each). The CDR3 is made up of 14 amino acids. Trimming removed 1 base from V and 1 base from J, with 8 bases in between. Germline CDR1 LGHNA, CDR2 YSLEER. The CDR3 sequence is CASSQVWGSYEQYF. Here the CDR3 DNA reads TGCGCCAGCAGCCAAGTTTGGGGGTCCTACGAGCAGTACTTC.

This clonotype was recorded many times. V gene TRBV7-6 combines with J gene TRBJ2-3, with a tentative D call TRBD2 (6 bases). Germline CDR1 SGHVS, CDR2 FNYEAQ. Trimming took 1 base from V and 0 from J, leaving 11 bases between them. This CDR3 has 16 residues. The CDR3, as DNA: TGTGCCAGCAGCTTAGTGGGCGGGATCAGCACAGATACGCAGTATTTT. This sequence encodes CASSLVGGISTDTQYF. Full variable domain (remainder filled in from reference TRBV7-6 and TRBJ2-3): GAGVSQSPRYKVTKRGQDVALRCDPISGHVSLYWYRQALGQGPEFLTYFNYEAQQDKSGLPNDRFSAERPEGSISTLTIQRTEQRDSAMYRCASSLVGGISTDTQYFGPGTRLTVL.

This clonotype appeared many times. CDR3 sequence (DNA): TGTGCCAGCAGCCGAGGGGGGGATACGCAGTATTTT. Its translation: CASSRGGDTQYF. The chain combines TRBV7-6 with TRBJ2-3; possibly TRBD1 or TRBD2 for D (6 bases each). Germline CDR1 is SGHVS and CDR2 is FNYEAQ. V dropped 5 bases and J dropped 6 bases, with 9 bases sitting between them. The CDR3 is 12 amino acids.

This clonotype appeared a few times. The V gene is TRBV10-1, the J gene TRBJ2-3, with D perhaps TRBD2 (7 bases). Looked up from germline, CDR1 is WNHNN and CDR2 is SYGVQD (reference sequence). The CDR3 consists of 13 residues. Deletions cut 9 bases from V and 1 base from J, with 11 bases between. CDR3 in DNA: TGCGCCAGAGGGGGGGTAGGCACAGATACGCAGTATTTT. Protein sequence: CARGGVGTDTQYF.

The genes are TRBV7-2 and TRBJ1-3; the match to TRBD1 covers 7 bases. Looked up from germline, CDR1 is SGHTA and CDR2 is FQGNSA. With 3 bases clipped from V and 0 bases from J, the junction kept 5 bases outside the gene matches. The CDR3 runs 16 residues. CDR3 nucleotide sequence: TGTGCCAGCAGCTTGGGACAGCCCGACTCTGGAAACACCATATATTTT. Translation: CASSLGQPDSGNTIYF. Drawing the rest from reference TRBV7-2 and TRBJ1-3, the complete variable domain is GAGVSQSPSNKVTEKGKDVELRCDPISGHTALYWYRQSLGQGLEFLIYFQGNSAPDKSGLPSDRFSAERTGGSVSTLTIQRTQQEDSAVYLCASSLGQPDSGNTIYFGEGSWLTVV.

This clonotype came up a few times. The chain couples TRBV30 to TRBJ2-1; D uncertain. V lost 6 bases, J lost 0 bases, and 9 bases lay in between. The germline V gene has CDR1 GTSNPN and CDR2 SVGIG (reference sequence). This CDR3 has 13 amino acids. The CDR3 loop reads CACGSSSYNEQFF. The CDR3 DNA is TGTGCCTGCGGATCAAGCTCCTACAATGAGCAGTTCTTC.

This clonotype was found a few times. This sequence joins TRBV15 and TRBJ1-5, with unresolved D. The germline CDR1 and CDR2 sequences are LNHNV and YYDKDF (reference sequence). CDR3 length: 14 amino acids. Deletions cut 0 bases from V and 1 base from J, with 4 bases between. The CDR3 protein is CATSRDASNQPQHF. CDR3 in DNA: TGTGCCACCAGCAGAGATGCGAGCAATCAGCCCCAGCATTTT.

This clonotype was observed many times. The V call is TRBV29-1, the J call TRBJ1-1; D gene uncertain. Trimming took off 3 bases at V and 0 bases at J, with 8 bases between the two ends. Germline V gene data show CDR1 as SQVTM and CDR2 as ANQGSEA. This CDR3 has 13 amino acids. DNA of the CDR3: TGCAGCGTTGAGCGCCCAATGAACACTGAAGCTTTCTTT. This sequence encodes CSVERPMNTEAFF.

This clonotype was observed a handful of times. J is TRBJ2-1 and V is TRBV18, with unresolved D. There are 14 residues in the CDR3. CDR1 and CDR2 (germline): KGHSH, LQKENI. Trimming stripped 1 base from V and 6 bases from J, with 10 bases between. The CDR3 loop is CASSPRFQANEQFF. In DNA form, the CDR3 reads TGTGCCAGCTCACCACGGTTCCAGGCCAATGAGCAGTTCTTC.

This clonotype was counted ten times or more. V and J are TRBV12-3 or TRBV12-4 and TRBJ1-2; 7 bases agree with TRBD1. The CDR3 sequence is 14 residues long. After removal of 5 bases from V and 2 bases from J, the junction contained 5 bases not matched to a gene. CDR3 coding DNA: TGTGCCAGCAGTCGACAGGGAGGGAACTATGGCTACACCTTC. Residues: CASSRQGGNYGYTF.

The CDR3 DNA is TGTGCCTGGACTACCGATCTTTATAATTCACCCCTCCACTTT. Translating gives CAWTTDLYNSPLHF. The chain links TRBV30 to TRBJ1-6; the D is unclear. Germline V gene data show CDR1 as GTSNPN and CDR2 as SVGIG (reference sequence). CDR3 length: 14 residues. The V and J ends lost 4 bases and 4 bases respectively, with 11 bases between them.

Many counts were recorded for this clonotype. The chain is built from TRBV7-9 and TRBJ2-2; D unresolved. The CDR3 loop spans 15 amino acids. CDR1 and CDR2 from the germline V gene are SEHNR and FQNEAQ (reference sequence). V gave up 7 bases and J gave up 7 bases, with 19 bases separating them. CDR3 residues: CASTPAEGKVGELFF. CDR3 DNA sequence: TGTGCCAGCACCCCTGCGGAAGGCAAGGTCGGGGAGCTGTTTTTT.

The V call is TRBV19, the J call TRBJ2-7; no reliable D call. This CDR3 contains 13 residues. Trimming removed 5 bases at V and 9 bases at J, with 17 bases between. Germline CDR1 reads LNHDA; CDR2 reads SQIVND (reference sequence). The CDR3 protein is CASSAQDLVGQYF. In DNA, the CDR3 is TGTGCCAGTAGTGCCCAGGACCTAGTGGGGCAGTACTTC.

This rearrangement joins TRBV10-2 to TRBJ2-3; 8 bases are shared with TRBD1. CDR3 length: 16 amino acids. The germline CDR1 and CDR2 sequences are WSHSY and SAAADI. Trimming at V came to 5 bases and at J to 1 base, leaving 8 bases not matched to a gene. DNA for the CDR3: TGCGCCAGCAGTATCCCCGGGACAGGTGGCACAGATACGCAGTATTTT. As protein: CASSIPGTGGTDTQYF.

This sequence joins TRBV9 and TRBJ2-3; 9 positions agree with TRBD2. CDR1 SGDLS and CDR2 YYNGEE come from the germline V gene. V lost 1 base and J lost 7; bases outside the gene matches: 10. The CDR3 is 16 residues long. The CDR3 DNA follows: TGTGCCAGCAGCGTATCTAGCGGGGTCGTCCCGTATACGCAGTATTTT. It encodes CASSVSSGVVPYTQYF.

This clonotype was counted a few times. The chain employs TRBV11-3 and TRBJ2-3; 7 positions agree with TRBD2. CDR1 and CDR2 from the germline V gene are SGHNT and YENEEA. The CDR3 extends over 15 amino acids. The trim removed 0 bases at V and 4 bases at J, leaving 4 bases unmatched. The CDR3 sequence: CASSLDSRGADTQYF. The CDR3 DNA follows: TGTGCCAGCAGCTTAGACAGTCGGGGGGCAGATACGCAGTATTTT.

The chain carries TRBV12-3 or TRBV12-4 and TRBJ1-1; a possible D gene is TRBD1 (6 bases). The CDR3 is made up of 13 amino acids. The V and J ends lost 5 bases and 4 bases respectively, with 11 bases between them. This chain's CDR3 is CASSPPTGTEAFF. The CDR3 bases are TGTGCCAGCAGTCCGCCGACAGGCACTGAAGCTTTCTTT.

This clonotype occurred a few times. The gene calls are TRBV6-5 and TRBJ1-4, with D perhaps TRBD1 (5 bases). Trimming removed 2 bases at V and 6 bases at J, with 13 bases between. The germline CDR1 and CDR2 sequences are MNHEY and SVGAGI. This CDR3 spans 15 amino acids. The CDR3, as DNA: TGTGCCAGCAGTTACGATGGGGGGATTGATGAAAAACTGTTTTTT. This translates into CASSYDGGIDEKLFF.

This clonotype was observed many times. The chain is built from TRBV5-1 and TRBJ1-5; 8 bases are a match to TRBD1. The CDR3 is made up of 16 amino acids. The trim removed 0 bases at V and 2 bases at J, leaving 4 bases unmatched. Germline V gene lookup returns CDR1 SGHRS and CDR2 YFSETQ. The CDR3 spells CASSLGTGRGNQPQHF. As DNA, the CDR3 is TGCGCCAGCAGCTTGGGGACAGGGAGGGGCAATCAGCCCCAGCATTTT.

With regard to this clonotype: The junction does not match germline at one end; this may be a read error. The chain employs TRBV7-9 and TRBJ2-3; perhaps TRBD1 as D (6 bases). Germline lookup yields CDR1 SEHNR and CDR2 FQNEAQ (reference sequence). The CDR3 contains 14 residues. In DNA, the CDR3 is TGTGCCAGCACCCTAGACAGGAGCACAGATACGCAGTTTTTT. Residues: CASTLDRSTDTQFF.

Written as DNA, the CDR3 is TGCGCCAGCAGCCGGACTAGCGGTTCCTACGAGCAGTACTTC. Its protein is CASSRTSGSYEQYF. The chain combines TRBV5-1 with TRBJ2-7, with TRBD2 identical over 10 bases. CDR3 size: 14 residues. V lost 4 bases and J lost 1; bases outside the gene matches: 2. CDR1 and CDR2 from the germline V gene are SGHRS and YFSETQ.

This clonotype appeared many times. V and J are TRBV6-1 and TRBJ1-5; 8 bases align to TRBD1. Germline trimming cut 2 bases from V and 6 bases from J; bases unmatched to any gene: 3. Per the germline V gene, CDR1 is MNHNS and CDR2 is SASEGT. CDR3 length: 14 residues. The CDR3 region is CASSEQGAGQPQHF. In DNA form, the CDR3 reads TGTGCCAGCAGTGAACAGGGGGCGGGTCAGCCCCAGCATTTT.